This T cell receptor beta chain was observed in a study of chemoradiotherapy in HPV16-positive cancers. Trimming shortened V by 0 bases and J by 6 bases, and 12 bases separated the two germline ends. CDR1 is MGHRA, CDR2 YSYEKL, per germline. CDR3 size: 15 residues. Assay used: immunoSEQ multiplex PCR; TCRdb lists only in-frame clones, some missing. The data show under 85,000 clones, almost 90% seen once. Samples were taken several times over chemoradiotherapy. The sequence was collected from a human donor with HPV-associated anogenital cancer. Sequences were derived from blood, sampled from a patient who underwent chemoradiotherapy. The chain is built from TRBV4-1 and TRBJ2-1; D remains unclear. The CDR3 loop is CASSQDPGLRNEQFF. The CDR3 region has the DNA TGCGCCAGCAGCCAAGATCCAGGTCTCCGCAATGAGCAGTTCTTC.